This is a list of T cell receptor beta chains from one sample in a study of long-term antiretroviral therapy in people with HIV. The data were produced by immunoSEQ multiplex PCR, yet TCRdb's version contains in-frame clones alone and is incomplete. The sample consists of about 21,000 clones, about 80% of them appearing once. The sequencing used unsorted PBMCs, collected 0.5 years after starting antiretroviral therapy. Receptors were obtained from a man younger than 35 with HIV. CDR3s include the opening cysteine and the closing phenylalanine or tryptophan. Fields, in order: V gene, D gene, clone size, J gene, CDR3 DNA, CDR3 protein. A D gene is named only where the DNA matches it firmly. Rows may omit the clone size; those that give it use once, few, many or a size class.

V gene: TRBV6-5
D gene: .
clone size: .
J gene: TRBJ1-2
CDR3 DNA: TGTGCCAGCAGTTACTCGATTTACAGAGAGGCCTATGGCTACACCTTC
CDR3 protein: CASSYSIYREAYGYTF

V gene: TRBV28
D gene: .
clone size: .
J gene: TRBJ1-6
CDR3 DNA: TGTGCCAGCAGTTCTCCTGGACGAACCTATAATTCACCCCTCCACTTT
CDR3 protein: CASSSPGRTYNSPLHF

V gene: TRBV30
D gene: .
clone size: .
J gene: TRBJ1-2
CDR3 DNA: TGTGCCGGGACGTATTTTGGCGAATTTGGTGGCTACACCTTC
CDR3 protein: CAGTYFGEFGGYTF

V gene: TRBV7-2
D gene: .
clone size: .
J gene: TRBJ1-5
CDR3 DNA: TGTGCCAGCAGCCAGACAGGTCTCAATCAGCCCCAGCATTTT
CDR3 protein: CASSQTGLNQPQHF

V gene: TRBV5-6
D gene: .
clone size: .
J gene: TRBJ2-1
CDR3 DNA: TGTGCCAGCAGCCCGGGGGTCCCTAATGAGCAGTTCTTC
CDR3 protein: CASSPGVPNEQFF

V gene: TRBV6-5
D gene: TRBD1
clone size: .
J gene: TRBJ1-1
CDR3 DNA: TGTGCCAGCATCTCGACAGGGGGAGCTTTCTTT
CDR3 protein: CASISTGGAFF

V gene: TRBV10-3
D gene: .
clone size: .
J gene: TRBJ1-1
CDR3 DNA: TGTGCCATCAAGGTTCAGGAGAACACTGAAGCTTTCTTT
CDR3 protein: CAIKVQENTEAFF

V gene: TRBV2
D gene: TRBD2
clone size: .
J gene: TRBJ2-1
CDR3 DNA: TGTGCCAGCAGTGAAAAGCGGGGGAACTACAATGAGCAGTTCTTC
CDR3 protein: CASSEKRGNYNEQFF

V gene: TRBV5-6
D gene: .
clone size: .
J gene: TRBJ1-5
CDR3 DNA: TGTGCCAGCAGCTTGGGGGGGAGCAATCAGCCCCAGCATTTT
CDR3 protein: CASSLGGSNQPQHF

V gene: TRBV5-4
D gene: .
clone size: .
J gene: TRBJ1-4
CDR3 DNA: TGTGCCAGCAGCTTGGACGTCGGGGCGGCTAATGAAAAACTGTTTTTT
CDR3 protein: CASSLDVGAANEKLFF

V gene: TRBV5-4
D gene: .
clone size: .
J gene: TRBJ2-5
CDR3 DNA: TGTGCCAGCAGCTTCTTCGGCAGTCAAGAGACCCAGTACTTC
CDR3 protein: CASSFFGSQETQYF

V gene: TRBV5-6
D gene: .
clone size: .
J gene: TRBJ2-1
CDR3 DNA: TGTGCCAGCAGCTTCGCAGGGAACAATGAGCAGTTCTTC
CDR3 protein: CASSFAGNNEQFF

V gene: TRBV28
D gene: TRBD1
clone size: once
J gene: TRBJ1-2
CDR3 DNA: TGTGCCAGCAGTTTAATGGGACAGCACTATGGCTACACCTTC
CDR3 protein: CASSLMGQHYGYTF

V gene: TRBV5-8
D gene: .
clone size: .
J gene: TRBJ1-5
CDR3 DNA: TGTGCCAGCACCCTCGCGTTTATGGAAAATAGCAATCAGCCCCAGCATTTT
CDR3 protein: CASTLAFMENSNQPQHF

V gene: TRBV27
D gene: .
clone size: .
J gene: TRBJ1-1
CDR3 DNA: TGTGCCAGCAGTCCGGGGACCGGTGGGGGGACTGAAGCTTTCTTT
CDR3 protein: CASSPGTGGGTEAFF

V gene: TRBV5-1
D gene: .
clone size: .
J gene: TRBJ2-1
CDR3 DNA: TGCGCCAGCAGCTTAGATCGGGGGTCCTACAATGAGCAGTTCTTC
CDR3 protein: CASSLDRGSYNEQFF